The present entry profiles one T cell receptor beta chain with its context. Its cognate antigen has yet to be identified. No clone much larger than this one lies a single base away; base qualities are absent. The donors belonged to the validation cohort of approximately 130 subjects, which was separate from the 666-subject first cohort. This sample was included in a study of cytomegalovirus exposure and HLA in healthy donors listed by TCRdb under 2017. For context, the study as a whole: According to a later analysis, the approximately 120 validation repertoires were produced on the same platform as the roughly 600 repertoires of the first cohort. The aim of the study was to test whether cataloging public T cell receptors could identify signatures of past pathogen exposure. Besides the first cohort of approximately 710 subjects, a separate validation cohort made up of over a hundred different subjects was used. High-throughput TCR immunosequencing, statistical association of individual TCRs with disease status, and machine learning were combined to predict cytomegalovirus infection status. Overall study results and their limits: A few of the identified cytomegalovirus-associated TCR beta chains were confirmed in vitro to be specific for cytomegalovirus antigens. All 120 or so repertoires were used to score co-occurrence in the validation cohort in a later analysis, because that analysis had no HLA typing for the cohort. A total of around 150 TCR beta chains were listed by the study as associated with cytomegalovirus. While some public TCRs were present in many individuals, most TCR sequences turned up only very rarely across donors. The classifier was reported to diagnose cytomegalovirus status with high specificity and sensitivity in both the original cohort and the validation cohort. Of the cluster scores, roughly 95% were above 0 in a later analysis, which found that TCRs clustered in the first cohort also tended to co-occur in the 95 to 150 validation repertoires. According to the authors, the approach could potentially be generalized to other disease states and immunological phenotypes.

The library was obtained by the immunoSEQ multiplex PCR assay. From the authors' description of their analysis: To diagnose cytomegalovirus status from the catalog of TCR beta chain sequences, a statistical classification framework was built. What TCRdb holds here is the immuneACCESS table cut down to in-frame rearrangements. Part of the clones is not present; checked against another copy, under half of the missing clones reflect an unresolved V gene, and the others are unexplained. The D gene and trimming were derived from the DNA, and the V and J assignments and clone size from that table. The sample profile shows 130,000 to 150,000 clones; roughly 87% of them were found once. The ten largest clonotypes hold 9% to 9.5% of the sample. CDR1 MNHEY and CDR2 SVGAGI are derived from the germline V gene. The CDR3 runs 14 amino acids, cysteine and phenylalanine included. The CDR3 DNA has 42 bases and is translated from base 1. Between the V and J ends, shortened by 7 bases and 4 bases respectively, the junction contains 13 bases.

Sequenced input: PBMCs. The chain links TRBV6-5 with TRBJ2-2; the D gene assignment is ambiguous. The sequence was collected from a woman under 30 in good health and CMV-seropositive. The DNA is TGTGCCAGCACGCGGTCTATGGTCACCGGGGAGCTGTTTTTT. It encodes CASTRSMVTGELFF.